Below, one T cell receptor beta chain is given with its context. Its antigen remains unknown. Described time point: blood 2 weeks post-SBRT. As for treatment: 15 Gy SBRT to primary tumor, nephrectomy 4 weeks later. These data originate in a study of radiation and T cells in renal cell carcinoma. Study in general: Nephrectomy followed 15 Gy stereotactic body radiation by 4 weeks.

Broader study findings: Without pretreatment biopsies, baseline tumor clonotype presence was undetermined.

Trimming cost V 4 bases and J 8 bases; bases outside gene matches: 4. The CDR3 is 15 residues long. The V gene's germline CDR1 is SGHVS and CDR2 FNYEAQ. Method: immunoSEQ multiplex PCR; TCRdb's copy keeps in-frame clones and lacks some. The sample records 100,000 to 150,000 clones, 81% being singletons. This TCR was sampled from a man aged 45 to 65 with renal cell carcinoma. The chain carries TRBV7-6 and TRBJ2-1; 14 bases are a match to TRBD2. The starting material was blood, obtained from a patient whose treatment included radiotherapy and nephrectomy. The DNA of the CDR3 is TGTGCCAGCAGCTCGGGACTAGCGGGAGTACATGAGCAGTTCTTC. The encoded protein is CASSSGLAGVHEQFF.